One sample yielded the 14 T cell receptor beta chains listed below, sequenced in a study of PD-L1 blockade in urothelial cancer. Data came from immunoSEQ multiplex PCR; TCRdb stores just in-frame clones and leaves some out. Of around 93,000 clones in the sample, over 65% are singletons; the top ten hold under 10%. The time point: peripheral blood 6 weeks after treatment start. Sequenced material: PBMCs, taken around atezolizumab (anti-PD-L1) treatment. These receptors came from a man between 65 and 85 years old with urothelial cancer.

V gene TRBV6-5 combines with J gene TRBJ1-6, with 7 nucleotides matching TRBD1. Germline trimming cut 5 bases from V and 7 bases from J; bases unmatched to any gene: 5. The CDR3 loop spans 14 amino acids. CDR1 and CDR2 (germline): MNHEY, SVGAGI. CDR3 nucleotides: TGTGCCAGCAGTACCACGACAGGGAATTCACCCCTCCACTTT. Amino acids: CASSTTTGNSPLHF.

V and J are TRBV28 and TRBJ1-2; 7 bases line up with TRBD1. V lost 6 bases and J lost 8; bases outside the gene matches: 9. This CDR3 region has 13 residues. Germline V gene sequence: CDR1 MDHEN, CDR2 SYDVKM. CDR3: CASSPRQGRGYTF. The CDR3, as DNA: TGTGCCAGCAGCCCAAGACAGGGAAGGGGCTACACCTTC.

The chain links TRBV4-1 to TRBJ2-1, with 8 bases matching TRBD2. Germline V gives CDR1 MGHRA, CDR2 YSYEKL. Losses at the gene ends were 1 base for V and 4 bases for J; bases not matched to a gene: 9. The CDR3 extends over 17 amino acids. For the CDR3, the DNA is TGCGCCAGCAGCCAAGCGTCGGCGGGGGGTGCGTACAATGAGCAGTTCTTC. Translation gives CASSQASAGGAYNEQFF.

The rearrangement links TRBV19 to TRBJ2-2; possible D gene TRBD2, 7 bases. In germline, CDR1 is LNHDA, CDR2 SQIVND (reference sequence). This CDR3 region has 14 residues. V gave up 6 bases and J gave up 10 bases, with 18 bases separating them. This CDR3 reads CASSLWAGATELFF. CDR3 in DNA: TGTGCCAGTAGCCTCTGGGCGGGGGCCACGGAGCTGTTTTTT.

Here the CDR3 DNA reads TGCAGCGTTCTAACTAGCGGGAACACCGGGGAGCTGTTTTTT. Translating gives CSVLTSGNTGELFF. The chain links TRBV29-1 to TRBJ2-2, with 8 nucleotides matching TRBD2. Germline CDR1 SQVTM, CDR2 ANQGSEA. J was trimmed by 1 base and V by 5 bases; bases with no gene match: 3. The CDR3 consists of 14 residues.

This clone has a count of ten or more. The CDR3 DNA follows: TGTGCCAGCAGCCGGACAGGGGGCGATGGCTACACCTTC. Translated: CASSRTGGDGYTF. The rearrangement joins TRBV7-2 to TRBJ1-2, with 11 bases that match TRBD1. Germline trimming cut 5 bases from V and 6 bases from J; bases unmatched to any gene: 2. CDR1 is SGHTA and CDR2 is FQGNSA in the germline V gene. CDR3 length: 13 residues.

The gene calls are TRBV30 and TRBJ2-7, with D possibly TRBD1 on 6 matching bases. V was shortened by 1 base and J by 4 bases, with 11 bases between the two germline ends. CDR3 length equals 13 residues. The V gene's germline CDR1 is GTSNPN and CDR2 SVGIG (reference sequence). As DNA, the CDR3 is TGTGCCTGGAGTGGGGGGCAGGGATACGAGCAGTACTTC. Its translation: CAWSGGQGYEQYF.

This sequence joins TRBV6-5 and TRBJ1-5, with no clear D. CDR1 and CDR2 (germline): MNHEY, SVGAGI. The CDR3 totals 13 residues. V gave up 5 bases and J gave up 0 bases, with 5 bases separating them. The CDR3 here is CASSRFSNQPQHF. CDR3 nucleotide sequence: TGTGCCAGCAGTCGGTTTAGCAATCAGCCCCAGCATTTT.

CDR3 nucleotide sequence: TGTGCCTGGGCACAGCAAGGTGAAAAACTGTTTTTT. Protein: CAWAQQGEKLFF. This sequence joins TRBV30 and TRBJ1-4; D remains unclear. The germline V gene encodes CDR1 GTSNPN and CDR2 SVGIG (reference sequence). This CDR3 spans 12 amino acids. Trimming took off 5 bases at V and 7 bases at J, with 11 bases between the two ends.

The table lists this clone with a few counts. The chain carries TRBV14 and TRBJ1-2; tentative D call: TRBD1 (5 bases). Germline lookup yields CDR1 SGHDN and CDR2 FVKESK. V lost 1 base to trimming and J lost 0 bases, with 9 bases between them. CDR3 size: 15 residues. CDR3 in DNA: TGTGCCAGCAGCCAAGGTACAGGACCTAACTATGGCTACACCTTC. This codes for CASSQGTGPNYGYTF.

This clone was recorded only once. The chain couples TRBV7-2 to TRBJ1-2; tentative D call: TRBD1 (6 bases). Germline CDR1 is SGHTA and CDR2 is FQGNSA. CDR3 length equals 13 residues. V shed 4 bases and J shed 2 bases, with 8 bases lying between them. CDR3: CASSSGQNYGYTF. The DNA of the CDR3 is TGTGCCAGCAGCTCTGGACAGAACTATGGCTACACCTTC.

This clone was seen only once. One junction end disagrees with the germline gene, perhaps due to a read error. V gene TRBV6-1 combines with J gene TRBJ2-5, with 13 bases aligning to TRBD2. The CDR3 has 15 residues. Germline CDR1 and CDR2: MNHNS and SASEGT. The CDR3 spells CASRNAGLAGELRDF. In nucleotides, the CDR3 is TGTGCCAGCAGGAATGCAGGACTAGCGGGGGAGCTCCGGGACTTC.

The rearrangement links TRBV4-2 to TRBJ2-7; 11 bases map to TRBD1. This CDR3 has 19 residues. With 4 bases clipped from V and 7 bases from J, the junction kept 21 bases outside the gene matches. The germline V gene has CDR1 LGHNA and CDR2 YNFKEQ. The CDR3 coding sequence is TGTGCCAGCAGCCGAAAGGTATTACTGGAGGACAGGGGGCCTGAAGAGCAGTACTTC. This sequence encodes CASSRKVLLEDRGPEEQYF.

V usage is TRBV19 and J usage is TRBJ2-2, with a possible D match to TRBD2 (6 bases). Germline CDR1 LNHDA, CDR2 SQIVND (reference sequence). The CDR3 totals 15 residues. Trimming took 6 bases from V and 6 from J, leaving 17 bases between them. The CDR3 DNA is TGTGCCAGTAGCCAGCCCCGGAGGGTGGCCGGGGAGCTGTTTTTT. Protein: CASSQPRRVAGELFF. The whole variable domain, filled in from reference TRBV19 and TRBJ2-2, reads DGGITQSPKYLFRKEGQNVTLSCEQNLNHDAMYWYRQDPGQGLRLIYYSQIVNDFQKGDIAEGYSVSREKKESFPLTVTSAQKNPTAFYLCASSQPRRVAGELFFGEGSRLTVL.